This is a list of T cell receptor beta chains from one sample in a study of early T cells in non-severe SARS-CoV-2 infection. TCRdb processed the 5' RACE reads anew with MiXCR; each CDR3 protein has one entry. Here the sample spans about 66,000 distinct CDR3 sequences, about 13% being singletons. The sample consisted of whole blood. The receptors stem from an adult who was a healthcare worker with PCR-confirmed SARS-CoV-2 infection or an uninfected control (not recorded which). Both conserved end residues are part of each CDR3.

j_call | v_call | cdr3_aa
TRBJ2-7 | TRBV20-1 | CSASGLLRPYEQYF
TRBJ2-7 | TRBV9 | CASSVGLAPTYEQYF
TRBJ2-3 | TRBV6-4 | CASSDSWGDTQYF
TRBJ1-3 | TRBV7-9 | CASSSPWDSGVLSGNTIYF
TRBJ1-5 | TRBV12-3/TRBV12-4 | CASSLLNQPQHF
TRBJ1-5 | TRBV28 | CASSYSNQPQHF
TRBJ2-7 | TRBV6-1 | CASSEMGGRAYEQYF
TRBJ2-7 | TRBV2 | CASTGWRGRPSYEQYF
TRBJ1-5 | TRBV6-1 | CASRPNTFGSNQPQHF
TRBJ2-2 | TRBV28 | CASSLGQGYSGELFF
TRBJ2-7 | TRBV11-1 | CASSQRQGPTSYEQYF
TRBJ1-5 | TRBV19 | CASKAGNAGNQPQHF
TRBJ2-7 | TRBV12-3/TRBV12-4 | CASLPRGTSGRIDEQYF
TRBJ2-1 | TRBV7-2 | CASSLAAYDEQFF
TRBJ2-1 | TRBV15 | CATSEDRSSYNEQFF
TRBJ2-3 | TRBV24-1 | CATSDVRQGSTDTQYF